This TCR beta chain was identified in a study of cytomegalovirus exposure and HLA in healthy donors. PCR was performed using 60 Vbeta and 13 Jbeta primers. Clones were read by immunoSEQ multiplex PCR, and TCRdb kept only the in-frame ones, dropping some. The table shows about 140,000 clones, with 65% to 80% occurring only once. The sequence derives from a man aged 40-49 years in good health and CMV-seropositive. The sequenced sample consisted of PBMCs.

CDR3 sequence reads: CASSLSPGGDEKLFF. The CDR3 DNA is TGTGCCAGCAGCTTATCCCCGGGGGGGGATGAAAAACTGTTTTTT. This rearrangement joins TRBV7-6 to TRBJ1-4, with D perhaps matching TRBD1 (5 bases). Trimming left V 2 bases short and J 6 bases short, with 13 bases between. The CDR3 is made up of 15 amino acids. Germline lookup yields CDR1 SGHVS and CDR2 FNYEAQ. The full variable domain, completed using reference TRBV7-6 and TRBJ1-4, is GAGVSQSPRYKVTKRGQDVALRCDPISGHVSLYWYRQALGQGPEFLTYFNYEAQQDKSGLPNDRFSAERPEGSISTLTIQRTEQRDSAMYRCASSLSPGGDEKLFFGSGTQLSVL.